This is a list of T cell receptor beta chains from one sample in a study of T cells in Graves' hyperthyroidism and ophthalmopathy. Each CDR3 protein gets one entry after TCRdb re-called the multiplex PCR reads with MiXCR. The repertoire holds 450,000 to 600,000 distinct CDR3 sequences, with just under 20% as singletons. Sequencing was performed on blood. These receptors were collected from a man aged 40-55 years with Graves' ophthalmopathy. The CDR3 runs from the conserved cysteine through the conserved F or W. D genes are given only for firm matches. Only some rows state a clone size, as once, few, many or a class for expanded clones.

>few|TRBJ2-1|TRBV9|TRBD2
TGTGCCAGCAGCGGGGTAGCGGGACGGGGCGATGAGCAGTTCTTC
CASSGVAGRGDEQFF
>.|TRBJ1-2|TRBV3-1|TRBD1
TGTGCCAGCAGCCCCCCACAGGGGCCATACTATGGCTACACCTTC
CASSPPQGPYYGYTF
>.|TRBJ2-7|TRBV5-1|TRBD2
TGCGCCAGCAGCCCGGGACCCGTAGCGGGTAGCTCCTACGAGCAGTACTTC
CASSPGPVAGSSYEQYF
>.|TRBJ2-3|TRBV24-1|TRBD2
TGTGCCACCAGCGGAGGAGGCGGGAGTGGTAGGAATACGCAGTATTTT
CATSGGGGSGRNTQYF
>.|TRBJ1-2|TRBV28|TRBD1
TGTGCCAGCAGTTCTCCCACCCGACAGGGAAAGGACTATGGCTACACCTTC
CASSSPTRQGKDYGYTF
>few|TRBJ1-4|TRBV9|.
TGTGCCAGCAGCCCATCGGGTATGGTGGGTGAAAAACTGTTTTTT
CASSPSGMVGEKLFF
>many|TRBJ1-2|TRBV28|.
TGTGCCAGCAGTGTTGACTATGGCTACACCTTC
CASSVDYGYTF
>many|TRBJ2-7|TRBV6-1|.
TGTGCCAGCAGTCGTGCAGGAGCCTACGAGCAGTACTTC
CASSRAGAYEQYF
>.|TRBJ1-2|TRBV15|TRBD1
TGTGCCACCAGCTCAGGACAGGGGGCGGGTGGCTACACCTTC
CATSSGQGAGGYTF
>.|TRBJ1-1|TRBV30|.
TGTGCCTGGAGTGAGGTACAGCATCAAGCTTTCTTT
CAWSEVQHQAFF
>many|TRBJ2-5|TRBV7-2|TRBD1
TGTGCCAGCAGCCTTCGGACAGGACAAGAGACCCAGTACTTC
CASSLRTGQETQYF
>few|TRBJ2-3|TRBV20-1|TRBD2
TGCAGTGCCCTACCCAGCGGGAGAAGAGATACGCAGTATTTT
CSALPSGRRDTQYF
>few|TRBJ2-1|TRBV20-1|.
TGCAGTGCTAGACTCGGGAGTGCCTACAATGAGCAGTTCTTC
CSARLGSAYNEQFF